This TCR beta chain originates from a study of cytomegalovirus exposure and HLA in healthy donors. With 60 Vbeta and 13 Jbeta primers, the PCR was carried out. Assay used: immunoSEQ multiplex PCR; TCRdb lists only in-frame clones, some missing. The sample lists under 200,000 clones; about 85% were seen once. Study-level results: The authors considered a cluster of highly shared sequence variants likely to be a sequencing artifact. The only immune exposure information that was available was CMV serostatus.

Remarks on this clone: Antigen: not known.

Germline values: CDR1 KGHSH, CDR2 LQKENI. The trim removed 4 bases at V and 2 bases at J, leaving 4 bases unmatched. CDR3 length: 14 residues. The genes are TRBV18 and TRBJ2-7; 8 nucleotides agree with TRBD1. The receptor's source is a male donor in good health and CMV-seropositive. The sequenced material came from PBMCs. The CDR3 DNA is TGTGCCAGCTCACTGACAGGGGATACCTACGAGCAGTACTTC. The encoded protein is CASSLTGDTYEQYF. The complete variable domain, with remaining parts taken from reference TRBV18 and TRBJ2-7, reads NAGVMQNPRHLVRRRGQEARLRCSPMKGHSHVYWYRQLPEEGLKFMVYLQKENIIDESGMPKERFSAEFPKEGPSILRIQQVVRGDSAAYFCASSLTGDTYEQYFGPGTRLTVT.